This paragraph covers one TCR beta chain sequence. Its specificity is not known. The investigators amplified TCR beta CDR3 regions from RNA transcripts. The TCR CDR3 first-round RT-PCR relied on the HTBI primer set. TCRdb analysed the multiplex PCR reads with MiXCR anew, one entry per CDR3 protein. Among 750,000 to 950,000 distinct CDR3 sequences listed, around 38% were seen once. Subjects aged 18 to 65 presented with newly diagnosed hyperthyroidism of less than 2 months' duration. The diagnoses drew upon clinical symptoms, serum thyroxine and TRAb, thyroid ultrasound and orbital computed tomography. V was clipped by 4 bases and J by 7 bases; unmatched bases: 10. The CDR3 totals 14 residues. Germline assignment: CDR1 ENHRY and CDR2 SYGVKD. The data are from a study of T cells in Graves' hyperthyroidism and ophthalmopathy. The study, taken as a whole, reports: Also found in blood were most expanded thyroid clonotypes above 0.001. Stable hyperthyroidism was told apart from ophthalmopathy by a model built on 13 V-J features.

The specimen was blood. The V and J genes are TRBV10-3 and TRBJ2-7; 7 bases are shared with TRBD1. The receptor comes from a young man with Graves' hyperthyroidism. This chain's CDR3 is CAISARQGLREQYF. The CDR3 nucleotides read TGTGCCATCAGTGCCCGACAGGGCTTGAGGGAGCAGTACTTC.